The next 22 T cell receptor beta chains were all read from a single sample in a study of Ad26.COV2.S vaccination and SARS-CoV-2 variants. The treatment was: some 19 received Ad26.COV2.S at low or high dose, single or two shots; about 5 received placebo; per-sample allocation not given. Following the first vaccine or placebo injection, samples were taken on day 63. TCRdb's table, derived via immunoSEQ multiplex PCR, lists solely in-frame clones and lacks some. Here the sample spans hundreds of thousands of clones, 92% being singletons. The sequenced sample was peripheral blood, obtained in a trial of Ad26.COV2.S vaccine versus placebo. These receptors all stem from a person between 18 and 60 years old who received the Ad26.COV2.S COVID-19 vaccine or a placebo.

V gene TRBV5-1 combines with J gene TRBJ2-7; D gene uncertain. CDR1 SGHRS and CDR2 YFSETQ come from the germline V gene. The CDR3 is 14 residues long. Trimming took 6 bases from V and 0 from J, leaving 13 bases between them. CDR3 in amino acids: CASTYTADSYEQYF. The CDR3 DNA reads TGCGCCAGCACCTATACAGCCGACTCCTACGAGCAGTACTTC. The full variable domain, rest sourced from reference TRBV5-1 and TRBJ2-7, is KAGVTQTPRYLIKTRGQQVTLSCSPISGHRSVSWYQQTPGQGLQFLFEYFSETQRNKGNFPGRFSGRQFSNSRSEMNVSTLELGDSALYLCASTYTADSYEQYFGPGTRLTVT.

A few counts support this clone. V gene TRBV7-9 combines with J gene TRBJ1-6, with D possibly being TRBD1 (5 bases). V was shortened by 2 bases and J by 7 bases, with 9 bases between the two germline ends. The CDR3 is made up of 14 amino acids. In germline, CDR1 is SEHNR, CDR2 FQNEAQ (reference sequence). The CDR3 region has the DNA TGTGCCAGCAGCTTACTGGGGGTAAATTCACCCCTCCACTTT. This codes for CASSLLGVNSPLHF.

The chain couples TRBV7-9 to TRBJ1-1; no clear D gene. In germline, CDR1 is SEHNR, CDR2 FQNEAQ (reference sequence). The CDR3 extends over 12 amino acids. With 5 bases removed from V and 6 bases from J, the gap between germline ends came to 10 bases. The CDR3, as DNA: TGTGCCAGCAGCCGCGACAAAGCTGAAGCTTTCTTT. Translation gives CASSRDKAEAFF.

The V call is TRBV6-5, the J call TRBJ2-7, with 9 bases matching TRBD1. Germline V lookup: CDR1 MNHEY, CDR2 SVGAGI. Trimming removed 2 bases from V and 0 bases from J; junction bases left unmatched: 5. There are 16 residues in the CDR3. Here the CDR3 reads CASSYTTGGYSYEQYF. DNA for the CDR3: TGTGCCAGCAGTTACACGACAGGGGGATACTCCTACGAGCAGTACTTC.

The J gene is TRBJ1-4, the V gene TRBV7-9; D unclear. CDR1 and CDR2 (germline): SEHNR, FQNEAQ (reference sequence). The CDR3 contains 14 residues. Trimming removed 5 bases from V and 3 bases from J, with 10 bases in between. The CDR3 loop is CASSLLGPNEKLFF. DNA of the CDR3: TGTGCCAGCAGCCTACTCGGACCTAATGAAAAACTGTTTTTT. The full variable domain, rest sourced from reference TRBV7-9 and TRBJ1-4, is DTGVSQNPRHKITKRGQNVTFRCDPISEHNRLYWYRQTLGQGPEFLTYFQNEAQLEKSRLLSDRFSAERPKGSFSTLEIQRTEQGDSAMYLCASSLLGPNEKLFFGSGTQLSVL.

V gene TRBV4-3 combines with J gene TRBJ1-2, with TRBD1 identical over 9 bases. This CDR3 has 16 amino acids. With V trimmed by 0 bases and J by 3 bases, 5 bases remained unmatched. The germline gives CDR1 LGHNA, CDR2 YSLEER. The CDR3 sequence is CASSQEGQGIDYGYTF. The CDR3 DNA follows: TGCGCCAGCAGCCAAGAAGGACAGGGGATCGACTATGGCTACACCTTC.

The J gene is TRBJ1-1, the V gene TRBV19; D may be TRBD1 (6 bases). V was clipped by 7 bases and J by 6 bases, with 24 bases between them. This CDR3 has 16 residues. Germline-derived CDR1 and CDR2 are LNHDA and SQIVND (reference sequence). CDR3 sequence reads: CASTRDRNPIGAEAFF. The DNA for the CDR3 is TGTGCCAGTACTAGAGACAGGAACCCAATAGGGGCTGAAGCTTTCTTT.

V and J are TRBV4-3 and TRBJ2-7; possibly TRBD1 for D (5 bases). The V gene lost 1 base and the J gene lost 5 bases, with 12 bases spanning the gap. In germline, CDR1 is LGHNA, CDR2 YSLEER. The CDR3 covers 14 residues. CDR3 in DNA: TGCGCCAGCAGCCAAGCGACCAGGGTCCACGAGCAGTACTTC. Translated, it gives CASSQATRVHEQYF.

The rearrangement joins TRBV6-2 or TRBV6-3 to TRBJ1-2; 8 bases agree with TRBD1. Germline CDR1 and CDR2: MNHEY and SVGEGT. The CDR3 covers 15 residues. Trimming removed 2 bases from V and 8 bases from J; junction bases left unmatched: 10. This CDR3 reads CASSYVFQGALGYTF. CDR3 nucleotide sequence: TGTGCCAGCAGTTACGTTTTTCAGGGGGCGTTGGGCTACACCTTC.

The chain joins TRBV27 to TRBJ2-2; D is tentatively TRBD1 or TRBD2 (5 bases each). The CDR3 covers 15 residues. V gave up 6 bases and J gave up 1 base, with 12 bases separating them. In germline, CDR1 is MNHEY, CDR2 SMNVEV (reference sequence). The CDR3 spells CASRGVEKNTGELFF. Written as DNA, the CDR3 is TGTGCCAGCAGGGGGGTTGAGAAGAACACCGGGGAGCTGTTTTTT.

The chain has TRBV4-1 and TRBJ1-2; 9 positions agree with TRBD1. The germline V gene encodes CDR1 MGHRA and CDR2 YSYEKL. This CDR3 contains 18 residues. Trimming took 2 bases from V and 4 from J; bases not matched to a gene: 14. The CDR3 sequence: CASSQPPPGQGRVYGYTF. The CDR3 DNA reads as TGCGCCAGCAGCCAACCACCGCCGGGACAGGGAAGAGTCTATGGCTACACCTTC.

The chain uses TRBV4-1 and TRBJ1-3; D is undetermined. The ends were cut back, 1 base at V and 0 bases at J, with 7 bases in the middle. CDR3 size: 15 residues. Germline V gene sequence: CDR1 MGHRA, CDR2 YSYEKL. Here the CDR3 DNA reads TGCGCCAGCAGCCAAGTGACGTACTCTGGAAACACCATATATTTT. It is translated as CASSQVTYSGNTIYF.

This clone was detected only once. This chain connects TRBV7-2 to TRBJ2-4; D unclear. Germline assignment: CDR1 SGHTA and CDR2 FQGNSA. The CDR3 totals 15 residues. The V end lost 5 bases, the J end lost 7 bases, and 18 bases lay between the germline ends. As DNA, the CDR3 is TGTGCCAGCAGCACGCCCCGGTCGGCTGGGAACATTCAGTACTTC. Its protein product is CASSTPRSAGNIQYF.

The chain is built from TRBV5-6 and TRBJ1-4, with 11 bases aligning to TRBD1. CDR1 and CDR2 from the germline V gene are SGHDT and YYEEEE. Germline trimming cut 1 base from V and 8 bases from J; bases unmatched to any gene: 7. The CDR3 sequence is 16 residues long. CDR3 DNA: TGTGCCAGCAGCTTGTGGGACAGGGGGTTCGGAGAAAAACTGTTTTTT. It yields the protein CASSLWDRGFGEKLFF.

The V and J genes are TRBV6-2 or TRBV6-3 and TRBJ2-1; D possibly corresponds to TRBD2 (5 bases). This CDR3 comprises 17 residues. V lost 0 bases and J lost 1, with 13 bases in between. Germline values: CDR1 MNHEY, CDR2 SVGEGT. Here the CDR3 DNA reads TGTGCCAGCAGTTACTCGATCCGGGGAGAGTCCTACAATGAGCAGTTCTTC. This sequence encodes CASSYSIRGESYNEQFF.

The chain links TRBV4-3 to TRBJ2-1; TRBD1 or TRBD2 may be the D gene (5 bases each). This CDR3 contains 16 residues. Trimming took off 1 base at V and 2 bases at J, with 12 bases between the two ends. In germline, CDR1 is LGHNA, CDR2 YSLEER. CDR3 amino acids: CASSQVGGGAYNEQFF. CDR3 coding DNA: TGCGCCAGCAGCCAAGTAGGTGGGGGTGCCTACAATGAGCAGTTCTTC.

This chain links TRBV9 with TRBJ1-1; the D is unclear. The CDR3 consists of 12 residues. Trimming removed 0 bases from V and 4 bases from J, with 4 bases in between. Germline V CDR1 and CDR2: SGDLS, YYNGEE. The CDR3 DNA follows: TGTGCCAGCAGCGTAGACAGCACTGAAGCTTTCTTT. It encodes CASSVDSTEAFF.

This sequence joins TRBV28 and TRBJ1-6, with 9 bases fitting TRBD1. The junction had 12 bases not matched to a gene; V was cut back by 5 bases and J by 10 bases. Germline CDR1 MDHEN, CDR2 SYDVKM. CDR3 length equals 16 residues. The CDR3 loop is CASSPSTGTGRSPLHF. The CDR3 DNA reads TGTGCCAGCAGTCCCTCCACCGGGACAGGGAGGTCACCCCTCCACTTT.

This chain links TRBV12-5 with TRBJ2-3; the D gene could be TRBD1 or TRBD2 (5 bases each). Germline V gene data show CDR1 as LGHNT and CDR2 as FRNRAP. The CDR3 runs 15 residues. Trimming removed 7 bases at V and 3 bases at J, with 17 bases between. The CDR3 loop is CASAPGRGYTDTQYF. CDR3 nucleotides: TGTGCTAGTGCACCAGGGAGAGGGTATACAGATACGCAGTATTTT.

CDR3: CASSEGTGSSTDTQYF. In DNA, the CDR3 is TGTGCCAGCAGCGAGGGAACAGGCTCTAGCACAGATACGCAGTATTTT. V usage is TRBV9 and J usage is TRBJ2-3, with D perhaps TRBD1 (5 bases). V was cut by 3 bases and J by 0 bases, with 14 bases left in between. The CDR3 is made up of 16 amino acids. The germline CDR1 and CDR2 sequences are SGDLS and YYNGEE.

This clone was recorded once. V is TRBV7-9 and J is TRBJ2-4; 8 bases line up with TRBD1. Germline trimming cut 5 bases from V and 0 bases from J; bases unmatched to any gene: 9. The CDR3 has 17 residues. Germline lookup yields CDR1 SEHNR and CDR2 FQNEAQ (reference sequence). CDR3: CASSPWRTGPAKNIQYF. The CDR3, as DNA: TGTGCCAGCAGCCCATGGCGGACAGGGCCAGCCAAAAACATTCAGTACTTC.

The chain links TRBV6-2 or TRBV6-3 to TRBJ2-1, with 12 bases aligning to TRBD2. Germline V CDR1 and CDR2: MNHEY, SVGEGT. This CDR3 comprises 16 residues. V was pared by 5 bases and J by 4 bases, with 6 bases of the junction left unmatched. The CDR3 sequence: CASSPRLAGVYNEQFF. The CDR3 DNA reads TGTGCCAGCAGTCCACGACTAGCGGGGGTATACAATGAGCAGTTCTTC.